This entry concerns a single T cell receptor (beta chain). The sample is drawn from a study of blood T cell repertoires in COVID-19. CDR3 length: 16 amino acids. Germline V gene lookup returns CDR1 SGHKS and CDR2 YYEKEE (reference sequence). J was trimmed by 4 bases and V by 0 bases; bases with no gene match: 3. Sequenced by immunoSEQ multiplex PCR; TCRdb stores in-frame clones only, minus some. The table shows about 250,000 clones, with about 85% occurring only once. Sequenced sample: peripheral blood. The V call is TRBV5-5, the J call TRBJ2-6; TRBD2 aligns across 8 bases. This TCR derives from a man aged 18 to 35 with active or convalescent COVID-19. CDR3 in amino acids: CASSLVGRVGANVLTF. For the CDR3, the DNA is TGTGCCAGCAGCTTGGTCGGGAGGGTGGGGGCCAACGTCCTGACTTTC.